This T cell receptor beta chain derives from a study of blood T cells in healthy people across ages. Study-wide results and caveats: Comparison with aged donors showed that long-lived donors had more naive CD4+ cells and higher diversity.

The second PCR ran 7 to 11 cycles with a sample-barcoded 5' primer and J-beta primers. TCRdb itself ran the 5' RACE reads through MiXCR, one entry per CDR3 protein. The top ten clones hold roughly 7% of a sample with over 1,300,000 distinct CDR3 sequences, approximately 59% of them seen once. Note on this clonotype: Its antigen is still unknown.

What was sequenced was blood. The TCR originated in a man aged 18 to 29 in good health.

CDR3 sequence reads: CASSPGQGLLQPQHF. CDR3 bases: TGTGCCAGCAGTCCCGGACAGGGTTTGTTACAGCCCCAGCATTTT. The V gene is TRBV27, the J gene TRBJ1-5; 8 bases map to TRBD1. The germline gives CDR1 MNHEY, CDR2 SMNVEV (reference sequence). The CDR3 has 15 residues. Unmatched junction bases numbered 10, after V lost 5 bases and J lost 7 bases.